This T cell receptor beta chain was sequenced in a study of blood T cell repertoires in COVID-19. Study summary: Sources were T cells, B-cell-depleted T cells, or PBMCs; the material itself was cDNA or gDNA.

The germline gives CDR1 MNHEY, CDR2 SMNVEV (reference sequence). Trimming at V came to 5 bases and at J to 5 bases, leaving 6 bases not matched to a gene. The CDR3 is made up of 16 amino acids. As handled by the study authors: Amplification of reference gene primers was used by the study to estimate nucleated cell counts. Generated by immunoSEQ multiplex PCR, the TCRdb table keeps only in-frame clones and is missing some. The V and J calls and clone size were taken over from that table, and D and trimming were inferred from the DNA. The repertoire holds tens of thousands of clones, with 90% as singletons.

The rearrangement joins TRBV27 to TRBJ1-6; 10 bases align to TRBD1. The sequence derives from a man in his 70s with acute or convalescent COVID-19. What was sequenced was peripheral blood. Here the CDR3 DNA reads TGTGCCAGCAGTCCCTTCGGGACAGGGGATAATTCACCCCTCCACTTT. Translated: CASSPFGTGDNSPLHF.